These T cell receptor beta chains were read from a single sample in a study of cytomegalovirus exposure and HLA in healthy donors. Profiled with immunoSEQ multiplex PCR; TCRdb holds only in-frame clones, not every one. The sample carries 140,000 or so clones, around three quarters recorded once. Input material: PBMCs. These receptors came from a man aged 40-49 years in good health and CMV-seronegative. Both conserved end residues are part of each CDR3. Each record gives: V gene, J gene, D gene, clone size, CDR3 protein, CDR3 DNA. D genes are given only for firm matches. Where a row states a size, it is once, few, many or the class of an expanded clone; other rows omit it.

TRBV7-2	TRBJ2-6	TRBD2	NA	CASSLTSGDPSGANVLTF	TGTGCCAGCAGCCTGACTAGCGGGGACCCCTCTGGGGCCAACGTCCTGACTTTC
TRBV5-1	TRBJ2-7	NA	NA	CASSWGVGQEAGTGSYEQYF	TGCGCCAGCAGCTGGGGTGTCGGACAGGAGGCCGGGACTGGCTCCTACGAGCAGTACTTC
TRBV9	TRBJ1-4	NA	NA	CASSGGGLGANEKLFF	TGTGCCAGCAGCGGAGGCGGACTGGGTGCTAATGAAAAACTGTTTTTT
TRBV29-1	TRBJ1-1	TRBD1	NA	CSVRTGPNTEAFF	TGCAGCGTTCGGACAGGGCCCAACACTGAAGCTTTCTTT
TRBV6-5	TRBJ2-1	TRBD2	NA	CASSHRGEGYNEQFF	TGTGCCAGCAGCCATCGAGGGGAGGGCTACAATGAGCAGTTCTTC
TRBV11-3	TRBJ2-1	TRBD1	NA	CASSHRDSYNEQFF	TGTGCCAGCAGCCATAGGGACAGTTACAATGAGCAGTTCTTC
TRBV7-8	TRBJ1-1	NA	NA	CASSSSRWGGAEAFF	TGTGCCAGCAGCTCGAGTCGATGGGGGGGAGCGGAAGCTTTCTTT
TRBV19	TRBJ1-1	NA	NA	CASSIGGPLTEAFF	TGTGCCAGTAGTATTGGGGGCCCGCTCACTGAAGCTTTCTTT
TRBV11-3	TRBJ2-5	NA	NA	CASSLDGSYQETQYF	TGTGCCAGCAGCTTAGACGGGAGTTACCAAGAGACCCAGTACTTC
TRBV4-1	TRBJ2-6	TRBD1	NA	CASSQGQGSGANVLTF	TGCGCCAGCAGCCAAGGACAGGGATCGGGGGCCAACGTCCTGACTTTC
TRBV13	TRBJ1-2	TRBD1	once	CASSLTTGNYGYTF	TGTGCCAGCAGCCTAACGACAGGGAACTATGGCTACACCTTC
TRBV6-1	TRBJ2-1	NA	NA	CASTLESYYNEQFF	TGTGCCAGCACACTAGAGTCCTACTACAATGAGCAGTTCTTC
TRBV12-2	TRBJ2-2	NA	NA	CASRLGASGRETGELFF	TGTGCAAGTCGCTTAGGGGCTAGCGGGAGGGAAACCGGGGAGCTGTTTTTT
TRBV7-2	TRBJ2-3	TRBD2	NA	CASSPGRGRATDTQYF	TGTGCCAGCAGCCCCGGTCGCGGGAGGGCCACAGATACGCAGTATTTT
TRBV28	TRBJ1-2	NA	NA	CASSSYREGYTF	TGTGCCAGCAGTTCCTACAGGGAGGGCTACACCTTC
TRBV28	TRBJ2-5	NA	NA	CASSPRRSGVDHLEETQYF	TGTGCCAGCAGTCCCCGGCGATCAGGGGTAGATCACCTAGAAGAGACCCAGTACTTC
TRBV6-1	TRBJ1-5	NA	NA	CASSTRGFGNQPQHF	TGTGCCAGCAGTACCAGGGGTTTCGGCAATCAGCCCCAGCATTTT
TRBV30	TRBJ2-5	NA	NA	CAWSRTGETQYF	TGTGCCTGGAGTAGGACTGGGGAGACCCAGTACTTC
TRBV27	TRBJ1-5	NA	NA	CASSLSPSSSRQPQHF	TGTGCCAGCAGTTTATCCCCTAGCAGCTCGAGACAGCCCCAGCATTTT
TRBV28	TRBJ2-2	TRBD2	NA	CASSFSGGTGELFF	TGTGCCAGCAGTTTTAGCGGGGGCACCGGGGAGCTGTTTTTT
TRBV10-3	TRBJ2-3	TRBD1	few	CAINQTGGSTDTQYF	TGTGCCATCAACCAAACAGGGGGCTCCACAGATACGCAGTATTTT
TRBV13	TRBJ2-5	NA	few	CASSLEAQETQYF	TGTGCCAGCAGCTTAGAAGCCCAAGAGACCCAGTACTTC
TRBV9	TRBJ2-1	TRBD2	NA	CASSPGLAGGAGQFF	TGTGCCAGCAGCCCCGGACTAGCGGGGGGGGCCGGGCAGTTCTTC
TRBV9	TRBJ2-1	TRBD2	once	CASSVARGSSYNEQFF	TGTGCCAGCAGCGTAGCGCGGGGGAGCTCCTACAATGAGCAGTTCTTC
TRBV7-2	TRBJ2-7	TRBD1	once	CASSPDRGLPYEQYF	TGTGCCAGCAGCCCCGACAGGGGGCTCCCCTACGAGCAGTACTTC
TRBV4-1	TRBJ1-2	TRBD1	NA	CASSQGQGAAYGYTF	TGCGCCAGCAGCCAGGGACAGGGGGCCGCCTATGGCTACACCTTC
TRBV15	TRBJ1-3	NA	NA	CATSRDRGSSGNTIYF	TGTGCCACCAGCAGAGATAGAGGGAGCTCTGGAAACACCATATATTTT
TRBV13	TRBJ2-1	TRBD2	NA	CASSGIKPGGRNEQFF	TGTGCCAGCAGCGGGATTAAACCGGGGGGGCGGAATGAGCAGTTCTTC
TRBV5-1	TRBJ2-5	NA	NA	CASGVYPGQETQYF	TGCGCCAGCGGTGTATACCCGGGCCAAGAGACCCAGTACTTC